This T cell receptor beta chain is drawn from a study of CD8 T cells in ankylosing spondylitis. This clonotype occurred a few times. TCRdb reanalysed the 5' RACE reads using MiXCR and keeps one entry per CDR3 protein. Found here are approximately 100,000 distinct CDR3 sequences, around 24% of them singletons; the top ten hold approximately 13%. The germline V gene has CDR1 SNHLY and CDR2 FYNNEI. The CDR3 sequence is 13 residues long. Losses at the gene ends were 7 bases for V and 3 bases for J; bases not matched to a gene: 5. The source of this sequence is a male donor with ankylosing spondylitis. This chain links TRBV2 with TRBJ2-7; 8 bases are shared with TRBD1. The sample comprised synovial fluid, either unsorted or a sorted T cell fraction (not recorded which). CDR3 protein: CASNRDRSYEQYF. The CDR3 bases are TGTGCCAGCAATCGGGACAGGAGCTACGAGCAGTACTTC.